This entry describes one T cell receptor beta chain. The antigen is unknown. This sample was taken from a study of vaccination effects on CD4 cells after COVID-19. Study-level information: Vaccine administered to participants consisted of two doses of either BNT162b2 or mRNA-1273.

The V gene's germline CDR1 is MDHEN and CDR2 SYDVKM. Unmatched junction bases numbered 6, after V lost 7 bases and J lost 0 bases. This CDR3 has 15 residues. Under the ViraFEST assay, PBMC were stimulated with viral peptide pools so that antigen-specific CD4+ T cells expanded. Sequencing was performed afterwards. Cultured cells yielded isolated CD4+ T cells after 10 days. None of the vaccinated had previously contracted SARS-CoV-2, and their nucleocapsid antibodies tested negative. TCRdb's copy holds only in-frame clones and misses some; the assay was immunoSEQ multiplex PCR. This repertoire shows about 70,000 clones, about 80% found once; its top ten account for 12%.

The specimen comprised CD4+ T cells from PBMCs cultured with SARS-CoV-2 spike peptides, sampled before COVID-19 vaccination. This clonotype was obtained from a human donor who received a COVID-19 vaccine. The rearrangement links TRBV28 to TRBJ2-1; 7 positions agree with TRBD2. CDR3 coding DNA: TGTGCCAGCATTCTTGGGGGGGGCTCCTACAATGAGCAGTTCTTC. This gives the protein CASILGGGSYNEQFF.